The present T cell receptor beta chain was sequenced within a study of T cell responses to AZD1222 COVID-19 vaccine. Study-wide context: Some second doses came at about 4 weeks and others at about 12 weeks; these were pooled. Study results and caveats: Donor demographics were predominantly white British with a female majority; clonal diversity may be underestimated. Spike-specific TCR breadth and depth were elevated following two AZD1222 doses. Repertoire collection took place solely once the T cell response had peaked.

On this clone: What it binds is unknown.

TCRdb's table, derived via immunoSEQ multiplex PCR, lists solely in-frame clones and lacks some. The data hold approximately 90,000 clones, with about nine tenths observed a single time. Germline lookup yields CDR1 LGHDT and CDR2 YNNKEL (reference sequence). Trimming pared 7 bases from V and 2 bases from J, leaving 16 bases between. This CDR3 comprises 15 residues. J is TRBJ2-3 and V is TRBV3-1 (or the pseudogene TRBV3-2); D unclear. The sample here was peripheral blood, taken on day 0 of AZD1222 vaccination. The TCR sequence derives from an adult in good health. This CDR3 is CASILPRWLTDTQYF. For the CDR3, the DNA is TGTGCCAGCATCCTCCCCCGCTGGCTCACAGATACGCAGTATTTT.